What follows are 30 T cell receptor beta chains derived from one specimen sequenced in a study of blood T cell repertoires in COVID-19. The data were produced by immunoSEQ multiplex PCR, yet TCRdb's version contains in-frame clones alone and is incomplete. The table shows 250,000 to 400,000 clones, with about nine tenths occurring only once. The specimen was PBMCs or T cells enriched from blood (not recorded which). The receptors were gathered from a man in his 60s who had recovered from COVID-19.

The chain is built from TRBV6-5 and TRBJ2-5; 7 bases match TRBD2. The V and J ends lost 6 bases and 12 bases, in that order; junction bases with no gene match: 7. The CDR3 extends over 11 amino acids. Germline V gives CDR1 MNHEY, CDR2 SVGAGI. CDR3 bases: TGTGCCAGCAGAGCCGGGCGGGAGAAGTACTTC. This gives the protein CASRAGREKYF.

The rearrangement links TRBV7-6 to TRBJ1-4; no reliable D call. V shed 3 bases and J shed 3 bases, with 14 bases lying between them. The length of the CDR3 is 16 residues. CDR1 SGHVS and CDR2 FNYEAQ come from the germline V gene. CDR3 region: CASSFSVGASNEKLFF. For the CDR3, the DNA is TGTGCCAGCAGCTTTTCCGTAGGAGCTTCTAATGAAAAACTGTTTTTT.

The gene calls are TRBV4-1 and TRBJ2-7; D perhaps matches TRBD2 (5 bases). Trimming cost V 5 bases and J 4 bases, with 15 bases left between them. This CDR3 comprises 14 residues. Per the germline V gene, CDR1 is MGHRA and CDR2 is YSYEKL. CDR3 amino acids: CASSFRLGEYEQYF. The CDR3 DNA reads as TGCGCCAGCAGCTTCCGGTTGGGAGAGTACGAGCAGTACTTC.

The chain has TRBV7-2 and TRBJ2-7; 14 nucleotides align to TRBD2. This CDR3 has 15 amino acids. Germline CDR1 and CDR2: SGHTA and FQGNSA. Unmatched junction bases numbered 5, after V lost 6 bases and J lost 4 bases. CDR3 region: CASSLTSGREYEQYF. Written as DNA, the CDR3 is TGTGCCAGCAGTTTGACTAGCGGGAGGGAATACGAGCAGTACTTC.

The chain uses TRBV29-1 and TRBJ2-1, with 9 bases identical to TRBD2. CDR3 size: 15 residues. Looked up from germline, CDR1 is SQVTM and CDR2 is ANQGSEA. Losses at the gene ends were 3 bases for V and 4 bases for J; bases not matched to a gene: 7. CDR3 loop: CSVEATSGKYNEQFF. For the CDR3, the DNA is TGCAGCGTTGAGGCGACTAGCGGTAAATACAATGAGCAGTTCTTC.

The J gene is TRBJ2-1, the V gene TRBV6-2 or TRBV6-3, with 8 bases matching TRBD2. This CDR3 is built from 14 residues. The J segment lost 7 bases and the V segment lost 6 bases, leaving 8 bases of the junction unmatched. Germline CDR1 is MNHEY and CDR2 is SVGEGT. The CDR3 loop is CASSSLVAGNEQFF. CDR3 DNA: TGTGCCAGCAGCTCCCTAGTAGCGGGGAATGAGCAGTTCTTC.

The chain carries TRBV7-9 and TRBJ2-1, with 11 positions matching TRBD2. V gave up 2 bases and J gave up 6 bases; unmatched junction bases: 3. This CDR3 comprises 15 residues. The germline V gene has CDR1 SEHNR and CDR2 FQNEAQ (reference sequence). This CDR3 is CASSLLAGGSNEQFF. The CDR3 region has the DNA TGTGCCAGCAGCTTACTAGCGGGAGGTTCCAATGAGCAGTTCTTC.

The genes are TRBV6-5 and TRBJ2-5; 7 bases are a match to TRBD1. The ends lost 3 bases at V and 2 bases at J; junction bases unmatched: 6. The CDR3 extends over 15 amino acids. Germline V gene lookup returns CDR1 MNHEY and CDR2 SVGAGI. The CDR3: CASSYRQGGQETQYF. In DNA form, the CDR3 reads TGTGCCAGCAGTTATCGACAGGGTGGGCAAGAGACCCAGTACTTC.

The chain links TRBV28 to TRBJ2-7, with a weak D call TRBD1 (6 bases). CDR1 MDHEN and CDR2 SYDVKM come from the germline V gene. V was shortened by 2 bases and J by 4 bases, with 9 bases between the two germline ends. CDR3 length equals 13 residues. CDR3: CASSLRQAYEQYF. Written as DNA, the CDR3 is TGTGCCAGCAGTTTACGACAGGCGTACGAGCAGTACTTC.

The chain is built from TRBV19 and TRBJ1-5; tentative D call: TRBD1 (5 bases). Germline V CDR1 and CDR2: LNHDA, SQIVND (reference sequence). V was trimmed by 7 bases and J by 3 bases, leaving 16 bases between them. The CDR3 length is 15 residues. The CDR3 spells CASKGTGLYNQPQHF. Written as DNA, the CDR3 is TGTGCCAGTAAGGGAACGGGACTGTACAATCAGCCCCAGCATTTT.

This clone was counted a single time. V gene TRBV28 combines with J gene TRBJ2-3; 8 bases are shared with TRBD1. The CDR3 is made up of 17 amino acids. Germline CDR1 and CDR2: MDHEN and SYDVKM. The junction had 12 bases not matched to a gene; V was cut back by 5 bases and J by 2 bases. The CDR3 DNA follows: TGTGCCAGCAGTGGGGCCCGGGACAGGAGGATCACAGATACGCAGTATTTT. Translating it yields CASSGARDRRITDTQYF.

The chain combines TRBV5-1 with TRBJ2-7; maybe TRBD1 (6 bases). The V end lost 3 bases, the J end lost 7 bases, and 14 bases lay between the germline ends. From germline, CDR1 is SGHRS and CDR2 YFSETQ. This CDR3 contains 13 residues. The DNA for the CDR3 is TGCGCCAGCAGCTGGACCACAGGGCGGGAGCAGTACTTC. Translating it yields CASSWTTGREQYF.

The V call is TRBV7-9, the J call TRBJ1-1, with 7 nucleotides matching TRBD1. Germline V gene data show CDR1 as SEHNR and CDR2 as FQNEAQ (reference sequence). CDR3 length: 15 residues. Trimming took 3 bases from V and 0 from J; bases not matched to a gene: 4. The CDR3 loop is CASSLWTGLNTEAFF. The CDR3 coding sequence is TGTGCCAGCAGCTTGTGGACAGGCTTGAACACTGAAGCTTTCTTT.

The CDR3 sequence: CSVEGVRASQYF. The CDR3 nucleotides are TGCAGCGTTGAAGGGGTCAGGGCGTCCCAGTACTTC. The chain uses TRBV29-1 and TRBJ2-5, with a tentative D call TRBD1 (5 bases). Germline V gives CDR1 SQVTM, CDR2 ANQGSEA. This CDR3 region has 12 residues. V lost 1 base and J 9 bases, leaving 12 bases between the germline ends.

The chain combines TRBV5-1 with TRBJ2-2, with D tentatively TRBD2 (6 bases). This CDR3 has 14 residues. Germline-derived CDR1 and CDR2 are SGHRS and YFSETQ. V was shortened by 6 bases and J by 0 bases, with 9 bases between the two germline ends. This chain's CDR3 is CASTRDPNTGELFF. CDR3 DNA: TGCGCCAGCACGCGGGACCCGAACACCGGGGAGCTGTTTTTT.

This clone was found once. The chain recombines TRBV5-1 with TRBJ2-7, with 8 bases fitting TRBD1. Germline lookup yields CDR1 SGHRS and CDR2 YFSETQ. The CDR3 spans 15 residues. J was trimmed by 5 bases and V by 0 bases; bases with no gene match: 7. For the CDR3, the DNA is TGCGCCAGCAGCTTGGATGGACAGGGAGGAAACGAGCAGTACTTC. This gives the protein CASSLDGQGGNEQYF.

The rearrangement links TRBV11-3 to TRBJ2-7, with TRBD1 matching over 7 bases. Losses at the gene ends were 2 bases for V and 6 bases for J; bases not matched to a gene: 4. This CDR3 comprises 13 residues. Looked up from germline, CDR1 is SGHNT and CDR2 is YENEEA. CDR3 amino acids: CASSLRGQSEQYF. CDR3 DNA: TGTGCCAGCAGCTTAAGGGGACAGTCCGAGCAGTACTTC.

The rearrangement uses TRBV7-9 and TRBJ1-1; D remains unclear. The length of the CDR3 is 14 residues. Trimming pared 2 bases from V and 4 bases from J, leaving 11 bases between. Germline V gene lookup returns CDR1 SEHNR and CDR2 FQNEAQ (reference sequence). As DNA, the CDR3 is TGTGCCAGCAGCTTAAAAGTTTCCGGCACTGAAGCTTTCTTT. Its protein is CASSLKVSGTEAFF.

The gene calls are TRBV5-1 and TRBJ2-1; D is perhaps TRBD2 (5 bases). With 6 bases removed from V and 4 bases from J, the gap between germline ends came to 11 bases. Per the germline V gene, CDR1 is SGHRS and CDR2 is YFSETQ. This CDR3 spans 13 amino acids. Written as DNA, the CDR3 is TGCGCCAGCAAAGCGGAGACTTACAATGAGCAGTTCTTC. Translation: CASKAETYNEQFF.

The chain couples TRBV9 to TRBJ2-7; 12 bases align to TRBD1. Unmatched junction bases numbered 11, after V lost 4 bases and J lost 6 bases. The CDR3 loop spans 16 amino acids. Per germline, CDR1 SGDLS and CDR2 YYNGEE. CDR3 sequence (DNA): TGTGCCAGCAGCACCATCCCGGGACAGGGGGCTGGCGAGCAGTACTTC. This sequence encodes CASSTIPGQGAGEQYF. Drawing the rest from reference TRBV9 and TRBJ2-7, the complete variable domain is DSGVTQTPKHLITATGQRVTLRCSPRSGDLSVYWYQQSLDQGLQFLIQYYNGEERAKGNILERFSAQQFPDLHSELNLSSLELGDSALYFCASSTIPGQGAGEQYFGPGTRLTVT.

This clone was picked up one time. The rearrangement links TRBV28 to TRBJ1-2; possibly TRBD1 for D (6 bases). V dropped 6 bases and J dropped 5 bases, with 16 bases sitting between them. The germline gives CDR1 MDHEN, CDR2 SYDVKM. The CDR3 runs 14 residues. CDR3 loop: CASSLPDREYGYTF. For the CDR3, the DNA is TGTGCCAGCAGCCTTCCGGACAGAGAGTATGGCTACACCTTC.

The chain has TRBV30 and TRBJ1-2; D possibly corresponds to TRBD1 (5 bases). The CDR3 extends over 14 amino acids. CDR1 and CDR2 (germline): GTSNPN, SVGIG (reference sequence). The ends were cut back, 0 bases at V and 2 bases at J, with 10 bases in the middle. The CDR3 loop is CAWSVRRQNYGYTF. The CDR3 nucleotides read TGTGCCTGGAGTGTACGTCGACAGAACTATGGCTACACCTTC.

With regard to this clone: The sample holds other DNA sequences that translate to the same CDR3. The J gene is TRBJ2-7, the V gene TRBV3-1 (or the pseudogene TRBV3-2), with a tentative D call TRBD1 (5 bases). CDR1 and CDR2 (germline): LGHDT, YNNKEL (reference sequence). CDR3 length equals 13 residues. Trimming took off 1 base at V and 4 bases at J, with 8 bases between the two ends. The CDR3 loop reads CASSQVRDYEQYF. The DNA for the CDR3 is TGTGCCAGCAGCCAAGTCAGGGATTACGAGCAGTACTTC.

This rearrangement joins TRBV10-1 to TRBJ2-1; D is unresolved. The CDR3 totals 13 residues. Trimming took off 3 bases at V and 9 bases at J, with 12 bases between the two ends. Germline-derived CDR1 and CDR2 are WNHNN and SYGVQD (reference sequence). The CDR3 is CASSDLTRGEQFF. CDR3 in DNA: TGCGCCAGCAGTGACCTAACCCGAGGTGAGCAGTTCTTC.

This clone was found once. The chain is built from TRBV30 and TRBJ2-7, with D perhaps matching TRBD1 (6 bases). V dropped 1 base and J dropped 6 bases, with 16 bases sitting between them. The CDR3 covers 14 residues. Germline values: CDR1 GTSNPN, CDR2 SVGIG (reference sequence). The CDR3 spells CAWSAQGGISEQYF. For the CDR3, the DNA is TGTGCCTGGAGTGCACAGGGTGGGATCTCCGAGCAGTACTTC.

The chain's CDR3 is CASSRWDRANQPQHF. In nucleotides, the CDR3 is TGTGCCAGCAGCCGCTGGGACAGGGCGAATCAGCCCCAGCATTTT. The chain uses TRBV27 and TRBJ1-5; 9 bases line up with TRBD1. V shed 6 bases, J shed 4 bases, and the junction held 7 bases outside the gene matches. Germline CDR1 MNHEY, CDR2 SMNVEV (reference sequence). The CDR3 contains 15 residues.

The chain joins TRBV3-1 (or the pseudogene TRBV3-2) to TRBJ1-4; tentatively, D is TRBD1 (5 bases). This CDR3 has 19 residues. Looked up from germline, CDR1 is LGHDT and CDR2 is YNNKEL (reference sequence). The V and J ends lost 0 bases and 11 bases respectively, with 28 bases between them. The CDR3 sequence: CASSQDRPGHFDPLVKLFF. The CDR3 nucleotides read TGTGCCAGCAGCCAAGATCGTCCAGGACATTTCGACCCATTGGTTAAACTGTTTTTT.

The chain carries TRBV4-1 and TRBJ2-3, with TRBD1 matching over 7 bases. There are 13 residues in the CDR3. The V and J ends lost 10 bases and 1 base, in that order; junction bases with no gene match: 5. Looked up from germline, CDR1 is MGHRA and CDR2 is YSYEKL. The CDR3 DNA sequence: TGCGCCACCATGCAGGGGGGCACAGATACGCAGTATTTT. It encodes CATMQGGTDTQYF.

The V gene is TRBV6-2 or TRBV6-3, the J gene TRBJ2-1; D is perhaps TRBD2 (6 bases). The CDR3 is made up of 15 amino acids. The germline V and J ends were trimmed by 4 bases and 0 bases, with 10 bases remaining between them. In germline, CDR1 is MNHEY, CDR2 SVGEGT. CDR3 region: CASSFGTPSYNEQFF. CDR3 coding DNA: TGTGCCAGCAGTTTCGGGACTCCCTCCTACAATGAGCAGTTCTTC.

The chain couples TRBV2 to TRBJ2-1; 9 bases map to TRBD1. The CDR3 sequence is 15 residues long. V shed 5 bases and J 2 bases; nucleotides not matched to a gene: 4. CDR1 and CDR2 from the germline V gene are SNHLY and FYNNEI. In DNA form, the CDR3 reads TGTGCCAGCAGTTACAGGGGGCCCACCTACAATGAGCAGTTCTTC. It yields the protein CASSYRGPTYNEQFF.